This T cell receptor beta chain was identified during a study of T cell responses to AZD1222 COVID-19 vaccine. Across the study: Second-dose recipients at about 4 or about 12 weeks were treated as one pooled group. Study results and caveats: White British donors predominated, females outnumbered males, and clonal diversity was possibly underestimated. Spike-specific TCR breadth and depth went up after people got two AZD1222 doses.

Germline V gene data show CDR1 as MNHEY and CDR2 as SMNVEV (reference sequence). The V end was cut by 0 bases, the J end by 5 bases, with 7 bases between. The CDR3 is 13 residues long. Comment on this clone: The antigen is unknown.

Here immunoSEQ multiplex PCR was the method, and the copy in TCRdb shows in-frame clones only, minus some. The profile covers some 130,000 clones, with under 95% appearing a single time and under 10% taken by the ten largest. The chain carries TRBV27 and TRBJ1-1, with TRBD1 as a possible D gene (5 bases). This sequence was found in an adult in good health. Sequenced here: peripheral blood, sampled on day 0 of AZD1222 vaccination. CDR3 amino acids: CASSLSRGTEAFF. CDR3 coding DNA: TGTGCCAGCAGTTTATCTCGGGGGACTGAAGCTTTCTTT.